This T cell receptor (beta chain) appears in the sequencing data of a study of cytomegalovirus exposure and HLA in healthy donors. The CDR3 has 14 residues. Germline V CDR1 and CDR2: SGHDT, YYEEEE. Deletions cut 0 bases from V and 4 bases from J, with 10 bases between. The PCR used 60 Vbeta and 13 Jbeta primers. Clones were read by immunoSEQ multiplex PCR, and TCRdb kept only the in-frame ones, dropping some. The data show about 130,000 clones, with over 70% seen just once and approximately 1.8% held by the top ten. The V call is TRBV5-6, the J call TRBJ1-1, with D unresolved. The specimen was PBMCs. The TCR was taken from a woman in her thirties or forties in good health and CMV-seronegative. Here the CDR3 DNA reads TGTGCCAGCAGCTTGGAACGGGTTCCCACTGAAGCTTTCTTT. This gives the protein CASSLERVPTEAFF.